The rows below give T cell receptor beta chains drawn from one sample of a study of CD4 T cells in relation to SARS-CoV-2 and coronaviruses. Sequencing was performed with immunoSEQ multiplex PCR; in TCRdb, only in-frame clones are kept and a portion is missing. The profile shows under 50,000 clones, around nine tenths of them singletons. The sequencing input was memory CD4+ T cells from PBMCs. These TCRs come from an adult with COVID-19. Each CDR3 is given with its conserved first and last residue. D genes are given only for firm matches. Size is omitted from some rows. Given values are once, few, many or a class for expanded clones.

j_call: TRBJ2-2
clone_size: NA
v_call: TRBV10-3
d_call: NA
cdr3_length: 17
cdr3_nt: TGTGCCATCAGTGAGTCAGTGGCTGGGGCGAACACCGGGGAGCTGTTTTTT
cdr3_aa: CAISESVAGANTGELFF

j_call: TRBJ1-6
clone_size: NA
v_call: TRBV6-1
d_call: TRBD1
cdr3_length: 16
cdr3_nt: TGTGCCAGCAGTGAACAGGGACAGGGAATTAATTCACCCCTCCACTTT
cdr3_aa: CASSEQGQGINSPLHF

j_call: TRBJ1-5
clone_size: NA
v_call: TRBV12-5
d_call: NA
cdr3_length: 13
cdr3_nt: TGTGCTAGTGGTGGGGGAGACAATCAGCCCCAGCATTTT
cdr3_aa: CASGGGDNQPQHF

j_call: TRBJ2-5
clone_size: once
v_call: TRBV3-1/TRBV3-2
d_call: NA
cdr3_length: 15
cdr3_nt: TGTGCCAGCAGCCGAGACGGCGGATCCCAAGAGACCCAGTACTTC
cdr3_aa: CASSRDGGSQETQYF

j_call: TRBJ2-5
clone_size: NA
v_call: TRBV9
d_call: NA
cdr3_length: 13
cdr3_nt: TGTGCCAGCAGCTCGGGGAACCAAGAGACCCAGTACTTC
cdr3_aa: CASSSGNQETQYF

j_call: TRBJ2-5
clone_size: NA
v_call: TRBV5-8
d_call: TRBD1
cdr3_length: 16
cdr3_nt: TGTGCCAGCAACTTGTACGGCAGGGGGCTTCAAGAGACCCAGTACTTC
cdr3_aa: CASNLYGRGLQETQYF

j_call: TRBJ1-2
clone_size: NA
v_call: TRBV12-3/TRBV12-4
d_call: TRBD1
cdr3_length: 12
cdr3_nt: TGTGCCAGCAGGACAGGGAACTATGGCTACACCTTC
cdr3_aa: CASRTGNYGYTF

j_call: TRBJ2-3
clone_size: NA
v_call: TRBV5-1
d_call: NA
cdr3_length: 14
cdr3_nt: TGCGCCAGCAGCTTGGGCGAGGTCACAGATACGCAGTATTTT
cdr3_aa: CASSLGEVTDTQYF

j_call: TRBJ1-1
clone_size: NA
v_call: TRBV15
d_call: NA
cdr3_length: 14
cdr3_nt: TGTGCCACCAGCAGAGATCCGATAAACACTGAAGCTTTCTTT
cdr3_aa: CATSRDPINTEAFF

j_call: TRBJ1-5
clone_size: NA
v_call: TRBV7-9
d_call: TRBD1
cdr3_length: 17
cdr3_nt: TGTGCCAGCAGCCACCGGGACAGGGGGCTGTTGCGGCAGCCCCAGCATTTT
cdr3_aa: CASSHRDRGLLRQPQHF

j_call: TRBJ1-1
clone_size: NA
v_call: TRBV12-5
d_call: TRBD1
cdr3_length: 14
cdr3_nt: TGTGCTAGTGGTCAACAGGGGGTGGTTACTGAAGCTTTCTTT
cdr3_aa: CASGQQGVVTEAFF

j_call: TRBJ2-7
clone_size: NA
v_call: TRBV7-2
d_call: NA
cdr3_length: 14
cdr3_nt: TGTGCCAGCAGCTCATCGATCAGATCCTACGAGCAGTACTTC
cdr3_aa: CASSSSIRSYEQYF

j_call: TRBJ1-2
clone_size: NA
v_call: TRBV20-1
d_call: NA
cdr3_length: 10
cdr3_nt: TGCAGTGCTAGGGAAGTGGGCTACACCTTC
cdr3_aa: CSAREVGYTF

j_call: TRBJ1-1
clone_size: NA
v_call: TRBV12-5
d_call: NA
cdr3_length: 12
cdr3_nt: TGTGCTAGTGGTTTAGCTAACACTGAAGCTTTCTTT
cdr3_aa: CASGLANTEAFF

j_call: TRBJ2-2
clone_size: NA
v_call: TRBV4-1
d_call: TRBD2
cdr3_length: 16
cdr3_nt: TGCGCCAGCAGCCAAGGGGTTGGGGGGAGGGCCGGGGAGCTGTTTTTT
cdr3_aa: CASSQGVGGRAGELFF

j_call: TRBJ1-2
clone_size: NA
v_call: TRBV7-9
d_call: TRBD1
cdr3_length: 13
cdr3_nt: TGTGCCAGCACCTCAGGGACAGGGGTTGGCTACACCTTC
cdr3_aa: CASTSGTGVGYTF

j_call: TRBJ1-1
clone_size: NA
v_call: TRBV3-1/TRBV3-2
d_call: NA
cdr3_length: 15
cdr3_nt: TGTGCCAGCAGCAAACAGGGTAGAGGGAACACTGAAGCTTTCTTT
cdr3_aa: CASSKQGRGNTEAFF

j_call: TRBJ2-5
clone_size: NA
v_call: TRBV2
d_call: TRBD1
cdr3_length: 10
cdr3_nt: TGTGCCAGCAGCCGGGACAGGGCATACTTC
cdr3_aa: CASSRDRAYF

j_call: TRBJ2-5
clone_size: once
v_call: TRBV24-1
d_call: NA
cdr3_length: 14
cdr3_nt: TGTGCCACCAGTGAAGCAGGGAAAGGGAAGACCCAGTACTTC
cdr3_aa: CATSEAGKGKTQYF

j_call: TRBJ2-5
clone_size: once
v_call: TRBV7-2
d_call: NA
cdr3_length: 14
cdr3_nt: TGTGCCAGCAGCACAGATGGGGGAATGAAGACCCAGTACTTC
cdr3_aa: CASSTDGGMKTQYF

j_call: TRBJ1-2
clone_size: NA
v_call: TRBV18
d_call: TRBD1
cdr3_length: 15
cdr3_nt: TGTGCCAGCTCACCACGGACAGGGGGCTACTATGGCTACACCTTC
cdr3_aa: CASSPRTGGYYGYTF

j_call: TRBJ2-7
clone_size: NA
v_call: TRBV5-1
d_call: TRBD1
cdr3_length: 15
cdr3_nt: TGCGCCAGCAGCTTGGCACCGGGACAGGGATACGAGCAGTACTTC
cdr3_aa: CASSLAPGQGYEQYF

j_call: TRBJ1-2
clone_size: NA
v_call: TRBV19
d_call: TRBD1
cdr3_length: 14
cdr3_nt: TGTGCCAGTGAAGGCCGGGACAGGGGGCCTCGCTACACCTTC
cdr3_aa: CASEGRDRGPRYTF

j_call: TRBJ2-7
clone_size: NA
v_call: TRBV7-2
d_call: NA
cdr3_length: 13
cdr3_nt: TGTGCCAGCAGCGTTCAGGGTCAGAGGGAGCAGTACTTC
cdr3_aa: CASSVQGQREQYF

j_call: TRBJ1-1
clone_size: NA
v_call: TRBV10-3
d_call: TRBD1
cdr3_length: 13
cdr3_nt: TGTGCCATCAGCTCAGGGACAGGGGGTGAAGCTTTCTTT
cdr3_aa: CAISSGTGGEAFF

j_call: TRBJ2-7
clone_size: NA
v_call: TRBV28
d_call: NA
cdr3_length: 13
cdr3_nt: TGTGCCAGCAGTTCCGGGGGTTCCTACGAGCAGTACTTC
cdr3_aa: CASSSGGSYEQYF

j_call: TRBJ1-4
clone_size: NA
v_call: TRBV19
d_call: NA
cdr3_length: 13
cdr3_nt: TGTGCCAGTAACGGTGGGACTAATGAAAAACTGTTTTTT
cdr3_aa: CASNGGTNEKLFF

j_call: TRBJ2-7
clone_size: NA
v_call: TRBV28
d_call: TRBD1
cdr3_length: 15
cdr3_nt: TGTGCCAGCAGTTTACGGACAGGGGTATCCTACGAGCAGTACTTC
cdr3_aa: CASSLRTGVSYEQYF

j_call: TRBJ2-5
clone_size: NA
v_call: TRBV7-2
d_call: TRBD1
cdr3_length: 15
cdr3_nt: TGTGCCAGCAGCTCCCCCGGGACAGGGTCGGAGACCCAGTACTTC
cdr3_aa: CASSSPGTGSETQYF

j_call: TRBJ2-6
clone_size: NA
v_call: TRBV4-1
d_call: TRBD2
cdr3_length: 16
cdr3_nt: TGCGCCAGCAGTCGATACTTAGCGGGGGGAGCCAACGTCCTGACTTTC
cdr3_aa: CASSRYLAGGANVLTF

j_call: TRBJ1-2
clone_size: NA
v_call: TRBV11-3
d_call: NA
cdr3_length: 13
cdr3_nt: TGTGCCAGCAGCTGGAGGCAGGCTCGAGGCTACACCTTC
cdr3_aa: CASSWRQARGYTF